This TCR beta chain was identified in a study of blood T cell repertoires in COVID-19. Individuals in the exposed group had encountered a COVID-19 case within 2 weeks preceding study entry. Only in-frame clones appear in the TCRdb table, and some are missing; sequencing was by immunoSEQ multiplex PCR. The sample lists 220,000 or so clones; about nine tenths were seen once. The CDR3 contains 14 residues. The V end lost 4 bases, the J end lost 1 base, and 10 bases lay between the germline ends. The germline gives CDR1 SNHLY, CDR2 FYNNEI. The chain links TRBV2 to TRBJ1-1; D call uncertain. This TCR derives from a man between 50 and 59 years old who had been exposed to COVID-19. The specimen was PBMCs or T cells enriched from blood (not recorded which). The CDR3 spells CASSVWGGNTEAFF. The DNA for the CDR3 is TGTGCCAGCAGTGTCTGGGGAGGGAACACTGAAGCTTTCTTT.